This TCR beta chain originates from a study of shared clonotypes between healthy human individuals. TCRdb's copy holds only in-frame clones and misses some; the assay was immunoSEQ multiplex PCR. The top ten clones hold about 0.35% of a sample with roughly 1,600,000 clones, roughly 98.5% of them seen once. The CDR3 sequence is 16 residues long. Looked up from germline, CDR1 is SGDLS and CDR2 is YYNGEE. V shed 0 bases and J 2 bases; nucleotides not matched to a gene: 5. The study separated CD4+ cells into CD45RA+ naive and CD45RA-negative memory subsets. The TCR comes from a man aged 25 to 40 in good health. Sequenced: naive CD4+ T cells sorted from blood. The subset here: CD45RA+ positively selected. This rearrangement joins TRBV9 to TRBJ2-1; 7 bases match TRBD1. The CDR3 DNA reads as TGTGCCAGCAGCGTAGTGCCCGGGACAGCCTACAATGAGCAGTTCTTC. Amino acids: CASSVVPGTAYNEQFF. Combining the CDR3 with reference TRBV9 and TRBJ2-1 gives the whole variable domain DSGVTQTPKHLITATGQRVTLRCSPRSGDLSVYWYQQSLDQGLQFLIQYYNGEERAKGNILERFSAQQFPDLHSELNLSSLELGDSALYFCASSVVPGTAYNEQFFGPGTRLTVL.